The sequence of this T cell receptor beta chain was determined in a study of cytomegalovirus exposure and HLA in healthy donors. Study-wide results and limits: The study found most TCR sequences rare, yet found some public TCRs in many donors. The study flagged approximately 180 TCR beta chains as cytomegalovirus-associated.

Turning to this clone: The antigen is undetermined.

This table comes from immunoSEQ multiplex PCR, and its TCRdb copy is limited to in-frame clones, with some not included. The sample gives over 200,000 clones, approximately 80% of which show up once; over 13% is in the top ten. Germline CDR1 reads MNHNS; CDR2 reads SASEGT. This CDR3 has 14 amino acids. J was trimmed by 1 base and V by 5 bases; bases with no gene match: 4. This clonotype originated in a woman between 25 and 40 years old in good health and CMV-seropositive. This chain links TRBV6-1 with TRBJ1-1; 7 positions match TRBD1. Material for sequencing was PBMCs. The CDR3 loop reads CASSRQGRNTEAFF. Here the CDR3 DNA reads TGTGCCAGCAGTAGACAGGGACGGAACACTGAAGCTTTCTTT.